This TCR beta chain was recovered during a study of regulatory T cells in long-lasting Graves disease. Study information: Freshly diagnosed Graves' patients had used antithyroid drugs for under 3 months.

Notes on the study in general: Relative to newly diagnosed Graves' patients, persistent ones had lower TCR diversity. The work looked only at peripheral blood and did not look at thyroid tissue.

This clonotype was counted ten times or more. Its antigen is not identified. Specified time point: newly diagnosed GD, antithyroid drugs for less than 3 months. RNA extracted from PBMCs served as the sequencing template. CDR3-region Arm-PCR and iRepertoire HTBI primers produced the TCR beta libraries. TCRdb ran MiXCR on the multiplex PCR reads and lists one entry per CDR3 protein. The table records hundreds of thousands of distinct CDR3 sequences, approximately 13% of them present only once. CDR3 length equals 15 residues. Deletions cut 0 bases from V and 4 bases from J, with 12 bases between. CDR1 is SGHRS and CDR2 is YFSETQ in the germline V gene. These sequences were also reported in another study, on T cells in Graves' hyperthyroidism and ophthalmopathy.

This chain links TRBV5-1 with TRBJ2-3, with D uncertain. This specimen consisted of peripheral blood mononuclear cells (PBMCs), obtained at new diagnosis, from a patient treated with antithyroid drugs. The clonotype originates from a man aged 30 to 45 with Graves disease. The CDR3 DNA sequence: TGCGCCAGCAGCTTGGACTTTTCGGCCGCAGATACGCAGTATTTT. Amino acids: CASSLDFSAADTQYF. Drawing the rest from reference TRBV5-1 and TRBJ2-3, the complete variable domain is KAGVTQTPRYLIKTRGQQVTLSCSPISGHRSVSWYQQTPGQGLQFLFEYFSETQRNKGNFPGRFSGRQFSNSRSEMNVSTLELGDSALYLCASSLDFSAADTQYFGPGTRLTVL.